Following are 9 T cell receptor beta chains from one sample sequenced in a study of shared clonotypes between healthy human individuals. Sequencing was performed with immunoSEQ multiplex PCR; in TCRdb, only in-frame clones are kept and a portion is missing. The sample yields about 1 million clones, approximately 68% seen once. The sequencing input was memory CD4+ T cells sorted from blood. Noted subset: CD45RA-negative fraction. These receptors all stem from a man aged 18 to 29 in good health.

CDR3 protein: CASAWTSGTDTQYF. For the CDR3, the DNA is TGTGCCAGCGCCTGGACTAGCGGGACAGATACGCAGTATTTT. V usage is TRBV2 and J usage is TRBJ2-3; 11 nucleotides match TRBD2. The CDR3 covers 14 residues. Germline V gene sequence: CDR1 SNHLY, CDR2 FYNNEI. The J segment lost 3 bases and the V segment lost 8 bases, leaving 4 bases of the junction unmatched.

The gene calls are TRBV6-1 and TRBJ2-7, with a weak D call TRBD1 (5 bases). V lost 2 bases and J 3 bases, leaving 14 bases between the germline ends. The CDR3 totals 15 residues. From germline, CDR1 is MNHNS and CDR2 SASEGT. CDR3 sequence: CASSEMWGGHYEQYF. The CDR3, as DNA: TGTGCCAGCAGTGAAATGTGGGGCGGACACTACGAGCAGTACTTC.

The CDR3 sequence: CASSQGLAGGGANTQYF. DNA for the CDR3: TGCGCCAGCAGCCAAGGTTTAGCGGGAGGGGGGGCAAATACGCAGTATTTT. The chain has TRBV4-3 and TRBJ2-3, with 11 nucleotides matching TRBD2. Germline-derived CDR1 and CDR2 are LGHNA and YSLEER. The CDR3 has 17 residues. Losses at the gene ends were 1 base for V and 7 bases for J; bases not matched to a gene: 10.

This chain joins TRBV10-3 and TRBJ2-3; TRBD1 might be the D (5 bases). There are 15 residues in the CDR3. Germline CDR1 and CDR2: ENHRY and SYGVKD. V lost 4 bases and J 0 bases, leaving 11 bases between the germline ends. In DNA, the CDR3 is TGTGCCATCAGTGCCAGGGATACTAGCACAGATACGCAGTATTTT. Amino acid sequence: CAISARDTSTDTQYF.

This chain uses TRBV19 with TRBJ2-2; a weak D match, TRBD2 (5 bases). CDR3 length equals 15 residues. Per the germline V gene, CDR1 is LNHDA and CDR2 is SQIVND (reference sequence). Trimming took off 1 base at V and 4 bases at J, with 10 bases between the two ends. CDR3 bases: TGTGCCAGTAGTATAGGGACTCCGGGCACCGGGGAGCTGTTTTTT. Translating it yields CASSIGTPGTGELFF.

The J gene is TRBJ1-3, the V gene TRBV11-3; perhaps TRBD1 as D (6 bases). Germline-derived CDR1 and CDR2 are SGHNT and YENEEA. V shed 0 bases and J shed 8 bases, with 23 bases lying between them. CDR3 length: 18 amino acids. The CDR3 bases are TGTGCCAGCAGCTTAGATCGTCTGGTCAGGGGAGTCGGCTACACCATATATTTT. It specifies CASSLDRLVRGVGYTIYF.

The V and J genes are TRBV4-1 and TRBJ1-5; no clear D. CDR3 length equals 14 residues. Trimming removed 2 bases at V and 5 bases at J, with 10 bases between. In germline, CDR1 is MGHRA, CDR2 YSYEKL. The CDR3 DNA is TGCGCCAGCAGCCAATTCGTAATTTATCAGCCCCAGCATTTT. Translation gives CASSQFVIYQPQHF.

V usage is TRBV14 and J usage is TRBJ1-6, with 7 positions matching TRBD1. Germline V gene lookup returns CDR1 SGHDN and CDR2 FVKESK. J gave up 9 bases and V 0 bases, and 5 bases lay outside the gene matches. The CDR3 has 15 amino acids. In nucleotides, the CDR3 is TGTGCCAGCAGCCAAGATGGGAGGGGGCGTTCACCCCTCCACTTT. Its protein is CASSQDGRGRSPLHF.

CDR3 amino acids: CASSTTGGDYGYTF. The CDR3 DNA reads TGTGCCAGTAGTACTACAGGGGGAGACTATGGCTACACCTTC. V and J are TRBV19 and TRBJ1-2; 8 positions agree with TRBD1. Germline values: CDR1 LNHDA, CDR2 SQIVND (reference sequence). This CDR3 is 14 amino acids long. Trimming cost V 4 bases and J 3 bases; bases outside gene matches: 4. The entire variable domain, with the rest obtained from reference TRBV19 and TRBJ1-2, is as follows: DGGITQSPKYLFRKEGQNVTLSCEQNLNHDAMYWYRQDPGQGLRLIYYSQIVNDFQKGDIAEGYSVSREKKESFPLTVTSAQKNPTAFYLCASSTTGGDYGYTFGSGTRLTVV.